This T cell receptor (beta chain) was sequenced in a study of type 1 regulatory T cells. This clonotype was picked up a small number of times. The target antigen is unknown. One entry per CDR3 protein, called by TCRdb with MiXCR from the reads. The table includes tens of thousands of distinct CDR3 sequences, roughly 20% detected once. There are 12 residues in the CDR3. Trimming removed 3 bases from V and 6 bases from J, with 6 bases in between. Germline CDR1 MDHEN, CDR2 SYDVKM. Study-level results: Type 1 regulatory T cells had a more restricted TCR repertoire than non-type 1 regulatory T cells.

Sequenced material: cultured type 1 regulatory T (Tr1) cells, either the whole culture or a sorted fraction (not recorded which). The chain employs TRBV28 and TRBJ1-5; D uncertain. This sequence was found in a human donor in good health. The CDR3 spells CASSLMSQPQHF. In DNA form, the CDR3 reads TGTGCCAGCAGTTTGATGAGTCAGCCCCAGCATTTT.